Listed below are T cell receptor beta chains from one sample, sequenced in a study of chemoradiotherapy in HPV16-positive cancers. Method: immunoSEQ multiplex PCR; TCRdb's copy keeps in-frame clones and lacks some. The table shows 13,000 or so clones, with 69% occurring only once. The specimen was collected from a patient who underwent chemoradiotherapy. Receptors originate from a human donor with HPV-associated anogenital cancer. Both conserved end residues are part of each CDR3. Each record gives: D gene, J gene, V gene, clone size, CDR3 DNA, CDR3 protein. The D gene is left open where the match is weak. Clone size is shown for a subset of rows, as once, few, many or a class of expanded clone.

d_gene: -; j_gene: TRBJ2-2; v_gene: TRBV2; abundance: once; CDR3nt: TGTGCCAGCAGTGACAGGGCGGTGGGCACCGGGGAGCTGTTTTTT; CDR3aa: CASSDRAVGTGELFF
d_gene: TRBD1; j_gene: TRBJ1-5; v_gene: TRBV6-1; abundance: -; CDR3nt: TGTGCCAGCAGTAGACAGGGGAAAAGGCATTTT; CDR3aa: CASSRQGKRHF
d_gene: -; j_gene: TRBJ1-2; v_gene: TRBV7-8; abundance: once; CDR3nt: TGTGCCAGCAGCTTAGACAGGCCAGGGACGACTAACTATGGCTACACCTTC; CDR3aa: CASSLDRPGTTNYGYTF
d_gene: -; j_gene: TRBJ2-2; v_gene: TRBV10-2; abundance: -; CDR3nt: TGCGCCAGCAGTGAGTGGGCTAGCGCGAACACCGGGGAGCTGTTTTTT; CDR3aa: CASSEWASANTGELFF
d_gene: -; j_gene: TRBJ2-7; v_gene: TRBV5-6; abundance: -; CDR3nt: TGTGCCAGCAGCTTAATGGGCGAGCAGTACTTC; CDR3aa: CASSLMGEQYF
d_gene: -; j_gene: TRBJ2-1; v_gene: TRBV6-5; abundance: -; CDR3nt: TGTGCCAGCAGTCCTTCCCTCGGGGAGCAGTTCTTC; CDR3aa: CASSPSLGEQFF
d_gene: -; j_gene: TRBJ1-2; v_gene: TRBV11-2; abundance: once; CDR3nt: TGTGCCAGCAGCTTAGGCGGGACACCCTATGGCTACACCTTC; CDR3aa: CASSLGGTPYGYTF
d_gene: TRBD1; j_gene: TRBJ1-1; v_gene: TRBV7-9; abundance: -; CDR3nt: TGTGCCAGCAGCCGGACAGGGGCGAACACTGAAGCTTTCTTT; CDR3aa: CASSRTGANTEAFF
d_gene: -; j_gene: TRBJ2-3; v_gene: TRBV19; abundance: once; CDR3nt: TGTGCCAGTAGTCCGCTGGTGGGCACAGATACGCAGTATTTT; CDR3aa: CASSPLVGTDTQYF
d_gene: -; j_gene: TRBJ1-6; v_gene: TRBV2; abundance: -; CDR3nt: TGTGCCAGCAGGGGCGCAGGGGTAAATTCACCCCTCCACTTT; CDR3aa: CASRGAGVNSPLHF
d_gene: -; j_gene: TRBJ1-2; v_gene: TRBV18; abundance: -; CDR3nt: TGTGCCAGCTCACCACCTAATGGGCAAGGCTACACCTTC; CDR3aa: CASSPPNGQGYTF
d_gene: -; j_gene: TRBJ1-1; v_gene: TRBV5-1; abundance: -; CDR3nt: TGCGCCAGCAGCTACGCGCCGCAGGGGATGAACACTGAAGCTTTCTTT; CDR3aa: CASSYAPQGMNTEAFF
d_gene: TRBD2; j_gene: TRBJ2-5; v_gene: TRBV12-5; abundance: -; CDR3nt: TGTGCTAGTGGTTTGGGACTAGCGGAGACCCAGTACTTC; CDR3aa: CASGLGLAETQYF
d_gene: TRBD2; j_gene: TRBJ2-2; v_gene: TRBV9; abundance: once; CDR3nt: TGTGCCAGCAGCGTCAGTAGCGGGGGCCACGGGGAGCTGTTTTTT; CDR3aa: CASSVSSGGHGELFF
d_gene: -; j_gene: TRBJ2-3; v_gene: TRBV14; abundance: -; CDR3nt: TGTGCCAGCAGCCAAGGTCGAATTAGCACAGATACGCAGTATTTT; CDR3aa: CASSQGRISTDTQYF
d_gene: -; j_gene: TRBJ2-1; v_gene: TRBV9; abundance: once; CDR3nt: TGTGCCAGCAGCAAGACCGGGAGAGTAATCAATGAGCAGTTCTTC; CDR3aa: CASSKTGRVINEQFF
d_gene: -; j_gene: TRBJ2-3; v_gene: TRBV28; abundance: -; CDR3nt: TGTGCCAGCAGTTTACGGTCGTGGGGCACGGGCACAGATACGCAGTATTTT; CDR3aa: CASSLRSWGTGTDTQYF
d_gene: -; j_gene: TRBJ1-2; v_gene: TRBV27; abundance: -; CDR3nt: TGTGCCAGCAGTTTATCGGTGTTTCCCTATGACGGCTACACCTTC; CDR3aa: CASSLSVFPYDGYTF
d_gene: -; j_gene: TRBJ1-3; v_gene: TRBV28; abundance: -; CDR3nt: TGTGCCAGCATCTCCCATTCCGGGGGCGGAAACACCATATATTTT; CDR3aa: CASISHSGGGNTIYF
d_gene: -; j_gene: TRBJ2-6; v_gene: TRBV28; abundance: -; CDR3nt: TGTGCCAGCAGCCTTCCATCTGGGGCCAACGTCCTGACTTTC; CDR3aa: CASSLPSGANVLTF
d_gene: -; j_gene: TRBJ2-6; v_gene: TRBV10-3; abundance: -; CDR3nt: TGTGCCATCAGTGTAGGACGGGATTTCTCTGGGGCCAACGTCCTGACTTTC; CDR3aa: CAISVGRDFSGANVLTF
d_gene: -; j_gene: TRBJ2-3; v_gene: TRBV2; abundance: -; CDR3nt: TGTGCCAGCAGTACCGTCAGCACAGATACGCAGTATTTT; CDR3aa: CASSTVSTDTQYF
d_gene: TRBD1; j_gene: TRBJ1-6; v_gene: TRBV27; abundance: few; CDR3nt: TGTGCCAGCAGTCAGGGGGGACAGGGTAATTCACCCCTCCACTTT; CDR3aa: CASSQGGQGNSPLHF